This record looks at one T cell receptor beta chain sequence and its context. CDR3 length: 16 amino acids. Per the germline V gene, CDR1 is LGHNA and CDR2 is YSLEER. J gave up 4 bases and V 4 bases, and 11 bases lay outside the gene matches. This entry comes from a study of blood T cells in healthy people across ages. Alongside a J-beta primer mix, a sample-barcoded 5' primer served in a second PCR lasting roughly 6 to 11 cycles. One entry per CDR3 protein results from TCRdb running MiXCR on the 5' RACE reads. The sample holds roughly 930,000 distinct CDR3 sequences, 45% to 50% seen once. The sample was blood. This receptor was taken from a man aged 30 to 39 in good health. This rearrangement joins TRBV4-3 to TRBJ2-3, with 7 bases lining up with TRBD2. CDR3 in amino acids: CASSLQPGGGADTQYF. The CDR3 coding sequence is TGCGCCAGCAGCCTTCAGCCTGGCGGGGGAGCAGATACGCAGTATTTT.